What follows describes a single T cell receptor (beta chain). Its antigen is undetermined. The sample originates from a study of T cell repertoires in cytomegalovirus infection. Whole-study findings and limits: The study found HLA-C-restricted CMV-specific TCR beta clonotypes dominating the ex vivo response.

Germline CDR1 is MNHEY and CDR2 is SMNVEV (reference sequence). The length of the CDR3 is 15 residues. Losses at the gene ends were 4 bases for V and 9 bases for J; bases not matched to a gene: 11. TCRdb used MiXCR to reprocess the reads, holding one entry per CDR3 protein. The sample lists about 130,000 distinct CDR3 sequences, about 10% seen once, with 10% in the top ten. Source material: PBMCs. The clonotype comes from a human donor in good health (CMV status not recorded). Some clones in this sample may be carry-over from other donors' samples. V and J are TRBV27 and TRBJ2-1; 8 bases line up with TRBD1. The CDR3 sequence: CASSWNSQGAGEQFF. The CDR3 DNA reads as TGTGCCAGCAGTTGGAATTCTCAGGGGGCGGGTGAGCAGTTCTTC.